This entry describes one T cell receptor beta chain. This specimen comes from a study of blood T cell repertoires in COVID-19. Participants came from about two dozen US areas, aged about 18 to 89 years. Method: immunoSEQ multiplex PCR; TCRdb's copy keeps in-frame clones and lacks some. The sample yields under 150,000 clones, 80% to 90% seen once. CDR3 length equals 15 residues. V gave up 4 bases and J gave up 5 bases; unmatched junction bases: 10. CDR1 and CDR2 from the germline V gene are SGHDT and YYEEEE. The TCR comes from a man aged 40-50 years with acute COVID-19. The chain is built from TRBV5-6 and TRBJ2-7; TRBD1 matches 9 bases. Sequencing was performed on PBMCs or T cells enriched from blood (not recorded which). The CDR3 sequence is CASSRTGQGKNEQYF. The DNA of the CDR3 is TGTGCCAGCAGCAGAACCGGACAGGGGAAGAACGAGCAGTACTTC.